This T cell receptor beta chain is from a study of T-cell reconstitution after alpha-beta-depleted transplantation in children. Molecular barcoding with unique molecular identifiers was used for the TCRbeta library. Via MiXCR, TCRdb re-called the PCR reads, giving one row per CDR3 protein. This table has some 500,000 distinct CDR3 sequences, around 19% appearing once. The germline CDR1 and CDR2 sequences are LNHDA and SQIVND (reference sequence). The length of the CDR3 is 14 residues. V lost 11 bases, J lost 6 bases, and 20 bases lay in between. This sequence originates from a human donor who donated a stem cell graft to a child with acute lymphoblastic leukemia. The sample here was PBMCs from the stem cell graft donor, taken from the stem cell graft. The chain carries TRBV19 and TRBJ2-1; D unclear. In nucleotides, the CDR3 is TGTGCCTCCCAAGTCGATTGGGTAGGCAATGAGCAGTTCTTC. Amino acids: CASQVDWVGNEQFF.